This T cell receptor beta chain was obtained from a study of regulatory T cells in long-lasting Graves disease. Study-wide context: Recently diagnosed Graves' patients had received antithyroid drugs for under 3 months. Study-level points and caveats: For persistent Graves' patients, TCR diversity was lower than for newly diagnosed ones.

This clonotype has a count of ten or more. The antigen is unknown. With iRepertoire HTBI primers and Arm-PCR of CDR3 regions, TCR beta libraries were built. Each CDR3 protein gets one entry after TCRdb re-called the multiplex PCR reads with MiXCR. The sample records 400,000 to 450,000 distinct CDR3 sequences, around 14% being singletons. Noted time point: newly diagnosed GD, antithyroid drugs for less than 3 months. RNA from PBMCs was the source of the TCR library. A further study also used this sample, focusing on T cells in Graves' hyperthyroidism and ophthalmopathy. As that study records: Diagnosis of hyperthyroidism was new in patients aged 18 to 65, and its duration was under 2 months.

The sequence was obtained from a woman aged 25 to 39 with Graves disease. The material sequenced was peripheral blood mononuclear cells (PBMCs), taken at new diagnosis, from a patient treated with antithyroid drugs.

DNA of the CDR3: TGCAGTGCTGGGGGACTAGCGGGAGGTCGTCTGTTCTTC. Its translation: CSAGGLAGGRLFF. The chain links TRBV20-1 to TRBJ2-1; 15 bases map to TRBD2. The V and J ends lost 5 bases and 15 bases, in that order; junction bases with no gene match: 8. Germline CDR1 reads DFQATT; CDR2 reads SNEGSKA (reference sequence). This CDR3 contains 13 residues.